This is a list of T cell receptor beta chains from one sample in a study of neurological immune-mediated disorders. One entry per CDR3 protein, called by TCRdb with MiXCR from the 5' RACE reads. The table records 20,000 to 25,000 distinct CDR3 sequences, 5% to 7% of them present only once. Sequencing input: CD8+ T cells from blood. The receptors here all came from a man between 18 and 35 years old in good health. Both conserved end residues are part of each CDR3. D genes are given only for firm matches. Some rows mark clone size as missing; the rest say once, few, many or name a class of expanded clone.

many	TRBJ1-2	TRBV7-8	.	CASSHAAGVEGYTF	TGTGCCAGCAGCCATGCGGCGGGGGTTGAGGGCTACACCTTC
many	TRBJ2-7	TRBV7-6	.	CASSLGQAYIPYEQYF	TGTGCCAGCAGCTTAGGGCAGGCCTATATACCGTACGAGCAGTACTTC
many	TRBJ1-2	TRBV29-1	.	CSVGSGMDGYTF	TGCAGCGTTGGTTCAGGGATGGATGGCTACACCTTC
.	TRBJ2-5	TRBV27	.	CASSPSGGGGETQYF	TGTGCCAGCAGTCCCAGTGGGGGAGGGGGAGAGACCCAGTACTTC
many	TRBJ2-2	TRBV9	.	CASSVVPNTGELFF	TGTGCCAGCAGCGTAGTACCCAACACCGGGGAGCTGTTTTTT
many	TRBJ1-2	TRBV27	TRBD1	CASSLSRQGTHGYTF	TGTGCCAGCAGTTTATCCAGACAGGGTACCCATGGCTACACCTTC
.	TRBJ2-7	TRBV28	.	CASSPPAVYEQYF	TGTGCCAGCAGTCCGCCCGCGGTGTACGAGCAGTACTTC
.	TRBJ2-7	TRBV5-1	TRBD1	CASGPQGAGYYEQYF	TGCGCCAGCGGCCCACAGGGGGCTGGCTACTACGAACAGTACTTC
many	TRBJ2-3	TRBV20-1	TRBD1	CSARVGNRGLIADTQYF	TGCAGTGCTAGAGTGGGGAACAGGGGGCTAATTGCAGATACGCAGTATTTT
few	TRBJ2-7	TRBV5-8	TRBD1	CASSQEPGTAAYEQYF	TGTGCCAGCAGCCAAGAACCCGGGACAGCCGCCTACGAGCAGTACTTC
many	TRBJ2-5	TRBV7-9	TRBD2	CASSGALTQETQYF	TGTGCCAGTAGCGGGGCGCTGACCCAAGAGACCCAGTACTTC
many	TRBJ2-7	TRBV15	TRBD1	CATSAGTGTEQYF	TGTGCCACCAGTGCCGGGACAGGGACCGAGCAGTACTTC
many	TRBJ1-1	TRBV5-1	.	CASFGSHTEAFF	TGCGCCAGCTTCGGCAGTCATACTGAAGCTTTCTTT
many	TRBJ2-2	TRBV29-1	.	CSVAGFDTGELFF	TGCAGCGTTGCAGGGTTTGACACCGGGGAGCTGTTTTTT
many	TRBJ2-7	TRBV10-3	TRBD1	CATTDRVYEQYF	TGTGCCACGACGGACAGGGTGTACGAGCAGTACTTC
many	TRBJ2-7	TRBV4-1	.	CASSQDYSWTGDEQYF	TGCGCCAGCAGCCAAGATTATTCCTGGACGGGGGACGAGCAGTACTTC
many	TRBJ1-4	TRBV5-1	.	CASSWELRRGKLFF	TGCGCCAGCAGCTGGGAGTTGAGGCGTGGAAAACTGTTTTTT
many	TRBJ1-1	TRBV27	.	CASTRRGSTEAFF	TGTGCCAGTACCCGTCGGGGTAGCACTGAAGCTTTCTTT
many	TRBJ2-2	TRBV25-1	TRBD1	CASRDRATGELFF	TGTGCCAGCCGGGACAGGGCCACCGGGGAGCTGTTTTTT
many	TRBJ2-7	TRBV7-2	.	CASSLWGYEQYF	TGTGCCAGCAGCTTATGGGGTTACGAGCAGTACTTC
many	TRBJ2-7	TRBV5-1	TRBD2	CASSLYGGGGNSYEQYF	TGCGCCAGCAGCTTGTATGGCGGGGGGGGAAACTCCTACGAGCAGTACTTC
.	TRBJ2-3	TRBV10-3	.	CAIRGDTKTDTQYF	TGTGCCATCAGAGGGGACACTAAGACAGATACGCAGTATTTT
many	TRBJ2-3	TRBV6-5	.	CASSYEQGLLDTQYF	TGTGCCAGCAGTTACGAGCAGGGCCTTTTGGATACGCAGTATTTT
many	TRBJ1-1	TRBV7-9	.	CASSLVGDMNTEAFF	TGTGCCAGCAGCTTAGTAGGGGATATGAACACTGAAGCTTTCTTT
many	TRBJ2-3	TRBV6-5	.	CASSWIDGRTDTQYF	TGTGCCAGCAGTTGGATAGACGGACGCACAGATACGCAGTATTTT
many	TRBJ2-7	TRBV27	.	CASSWNRGHEQYF	TGTGCCAGCAGTTGGAACCGGGGGCACGAGCAGTACTTC
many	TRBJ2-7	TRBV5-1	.	CASSWDGNSYEQYF	TGCGCCAGCAGCTGGGACGGGAACTCCTACGAGCAGTACTTC
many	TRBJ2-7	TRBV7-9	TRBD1	CASSLARIRDSSHAPYEQYF	TGTGCCAGCAGCTTAGCGAGGATCAGGGACAGTTCCCACGCACCCTACGAGCAGTACTTC
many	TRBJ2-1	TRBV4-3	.	CASSQEPHWYEQFF	TGCGCCAGCAGCCAAGAACCCCACTGGTACGAGCAGTTCTTC
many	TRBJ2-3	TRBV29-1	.	CSVGLLSDTQYF	TGCAGCGTTGGATTATTGTCAGATACGCAGTATTTT
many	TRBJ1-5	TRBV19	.	CASSIGQGSNQPQHF	TGTGCCAGTAGTATAGGGCAGGGAAGCAATCAGCCCCAGCATTTT
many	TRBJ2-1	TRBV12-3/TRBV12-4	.	CASSPHYEQFF	TGTGCCAGCAGCCCTCACTATGAGCAGTTCTTC
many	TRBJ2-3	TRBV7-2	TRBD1	CASSSPPGQPTDTQYF	TGTGCCAGCAGCTCCCCTCCGGGACAGCCCACAGATACGCAGTATTTT
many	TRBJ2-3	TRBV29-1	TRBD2	CSVERAGGRTDTQYF	TGCAGCGTTGAAAGGGCGGGGGGGCGAACAGATACGCAGTATTTT
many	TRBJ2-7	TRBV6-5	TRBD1	CASSYSSGQGDEQYF	TGTGCCAGCAGTTACTCGTCAGGACAGGGCGACGAGCAGTACTTC
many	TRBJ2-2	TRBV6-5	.	CASSYELGLDQTGELFF	TGTGCCAGCAGTTACGAACTGGGGTTGGATCAAACCGGGGAGCTGTTTTTT
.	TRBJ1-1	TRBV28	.	CASIQSSRGVGGTEAFF	TGTGCCAGCATTCAATCCTCGAGGGGGGTTGGGGGCACTGAAGCTTTCTTT
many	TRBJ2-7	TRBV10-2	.	CASSESRTDSYEQYF	TGCGCCAGCAGTGAGTCGCGGACAGACTCCTACGAGCAGTACTTC
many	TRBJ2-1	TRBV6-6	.	CASSYLGVGNEQFF	TGTGCCAGCAGTTACCTAGGGGTAGGGAATGAGCAGTTCTTC
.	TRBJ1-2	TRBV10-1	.	CASSSYPNYGYTF	TGCGCCAGCAGCAGCTACCCTAACTATGGCTACACCTTC
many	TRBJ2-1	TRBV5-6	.	CAWSAGASYEQFF	TGTGCCTGGAGCGCGGGGGCTTCATATGAGCAGTTCTTC
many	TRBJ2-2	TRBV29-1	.	CSVDSNTGELFF	TGCAGCGTTGACTCGAACACCGGGGAGCTGTTTTTT
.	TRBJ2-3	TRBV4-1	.	CASSASRGQNRDTQYF	TGCGCCAGCAGCGCATCGCGGGGGCAGAACCGAGATACGCAGTATTTT
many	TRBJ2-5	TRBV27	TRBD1	CASSIRDRIEETQYF	TGTGCCAGCAGTATCCGGGACAGGATAGAAGAGACCCAGTACTTC
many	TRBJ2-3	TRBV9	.	CASSGPIRTDTQYF	TGTGCCAGCAGCGGACCGATTCGCACAGATACGCAGTATTTT
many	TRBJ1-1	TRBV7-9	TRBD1	CASSPDRGNTEAFF	TGTGCCAGCAGCCCAGACAGGGGAAACACTGAAGCTTTCTTT
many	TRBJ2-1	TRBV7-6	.	CASSRYIRDQNPYNEQFF	TGTGCCAGCAGCCGCTACATCAGGGACCAAAATCCTTACAATGAGCAGTTCTTC
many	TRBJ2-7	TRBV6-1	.	CASSERTGHEQYF	TGTGCCAGCAGTGAAAGGACCGGGCACGAGCAGTACTTC
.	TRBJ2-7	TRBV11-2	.	CASSLGRTEQYF	TGTGCCAGCAGCTTAGGCCGAACCGAGCAGTACTTC
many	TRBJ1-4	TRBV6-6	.	CASRHWNEKLFF	TGTGCCAGCAGACACTGGAATGAAAAACTGTTTTTT
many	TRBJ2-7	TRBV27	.	CASSPLGNEQYF	TGTGCCAGCAGTCCCCTGGGTAACGAGCAGTACTTC
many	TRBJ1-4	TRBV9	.	CASSSGSEKLFF	TGTGCCAGCAGTTCAGGGTCGGAAAAACTGTTTTTT
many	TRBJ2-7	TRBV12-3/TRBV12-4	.	CASSQQSYEQYF	TGTGCCAGCAGCCAGCAGTCCTACGAGCAGTACTTC
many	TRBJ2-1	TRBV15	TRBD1	CATSPARDSLYNEQFF	TGTGCCACCAGCCCAGCCCGGGACAGCCTTTACAATGAGCAGTTCTTC
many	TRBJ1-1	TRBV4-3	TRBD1	CASSQSQGAYTEAFF	TGCGCCAGCAGCCAATCACAGGGGGCATACACTGAAGCTTTCTTT
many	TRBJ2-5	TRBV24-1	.	CATSEWAAETQYF	TGTGCCACCAGTGAGTGGGCAGCGGAGACCCAGTACTTC
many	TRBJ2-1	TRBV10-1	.	CASSEFQDYNEQFF	TGCGCCAGCAGTGAGTTCCAGGATTACAATGAGCAGTTCTTC
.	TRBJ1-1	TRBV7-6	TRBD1	CASSPGGRGAVTEAFF	TGTGCCAGCAGCCCAGGGGGGAGGGGGGCCGTCACTGAAGCTTTCTTT
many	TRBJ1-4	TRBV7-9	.	CASSPLVGGVNEKLFF	TGTGCCAGCAGCCCCCTGGTGGGGGGAGTGAATGAAAAACTGTTTTTT
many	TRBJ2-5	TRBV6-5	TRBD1	CASSYLDRGHETQYF	TGTGCCAGCAGTTACTTGGACAGGGGGCATGAGACCCAGTACTTC